The 19 T cell receptor beta chains presented below share a single source sample, sequenced in a study of tumor-infiltrating lymphocytes in primary liver carcinoma. The roughly 18-32 mg bulk tissue piece was not sorted before simultaneous RNA and DNA extraction. Starting from 500 ng of total RNA, TCR beta cDNA was produced with a primer in the constant region. Slightly modified ARM-PCR served as the procedure for the TCR beta libraries. These libraries came from three rounds of nested multiplex PCR. TRBV1-TRBV30 forward primers and a C-beta reverse primer were used in the first two PCR rounds, which each ran for about 9 cycles. In TCRdb, the multiplex PCR reads were re-called with MiXCR into one record per CDR3 protein. The sample includes roughly 80,000 distinct CDR3 sequences, 71% of them seen just once. Sequenced material: liver tumor tissue from sampling region 4. The subset: tumor region T4, right-lateral pole. The receptors derive from an older woman with primary liver carcinoma and hepatitis B virus infection.

In the case of this clonotype: Possible read error: a much larger clone is one base away. The chain has TRBV30 and TRBJ2-5; D may correspond to TRBD1 or TRBD2 (5 bases each). The end of the DNA aligns better with TRBJ2-1, so the J call may be wrong. The CDR3 sequence is 14 residues long. Germline assignment: CDR1 GTSNPN and CDR2 SVGIG (reference sequence). This CDR3 reads CAWNDGTPIETQFF. CDR3 bases: TGTGCCTGGAACGACGGGACCCCTATAGAGACCCAGTTCTTC.

As regards this clonotype: The CDR3 ends on some other residue instead of the conserved phenylalanine or tryptophan, so this is likely a read error. It is unclear where the CDR3 begins or ends on the DNA, so no DNA is shown, and the CDR3 is as TCRdb lists it. The V call is TRBV10-3, the J call TRBJ1-1; the DNA was not used to check the table's D call, TRBD1. The CDR3 length is 12 residues, termini included. Germline V gives CDR1 ENHRY, CDR2 SYGVKD. CDR3 region: CAISEWGAEVFL.

This clonotype occurred many times. This chain links TRBV12-3 or TRBV12-4 with TRBJ2-5; no reliable D call. The CDR3 covers 11 residues. Trimming stripped 3 bases from V and 6 bases from J, with 5 bases between. The CDR3 is CASSLRKTQYF. In DNA, the CDR3 is TGTGCCAGCAGTTTGCGAAAGACCCAGTACTTC.

V is TRBV11-2 and J is TRBJ2-3, with 7 nucleotides matching TRBD2. In germline, CDR1 is SGHAT, CDR2 FQNNGV. This CDR3 spans 17 amino acids. The DNA for the CDR3 is TGTGTCAACAGCCAGAATCGCGGGAGCTGGTTAGGAGATACGCAGTATTTT. This translates into CVNSQNRGSWLGDTQYF.

This chain uses TRBV6-1 with TRBJ2-2, with TRBD2 as a possible D gene (6 bases). The CDR3 loop spans 14 amino acids. Germline loops: CDR1 MNHNS, CDR2 SASEGT. The DNA for the CDR3 is TGTACTAGCAGACGTGACAGGAACACCGGGGAGCTGTTTTTT. Protein sequence: CTSRRDRNTGELFF.

The chain has TRBV28 and TRBJ2-5, with D unresolved. The V end lost 1 base, the J end lost 6 bases, and 9 bases lay between the germline ends. Germline CDR1 MDHEN, CDR2 SYDVKM. The CDR3 spans 13 residues. DNA for the CDR3: TGTGCCAGCAGTTTATCCGGTGTCAAGACCCAGTACTTC. As protein: CASSLSGVKTQYF.

To note about this clonotype: This sequence may be a read error, since a much larger clone differs from it by one base. This chain connects TRBV24-1 to TRBJ2-5; the D gene is possibly TRBD1 (6 bases). This CDR3 region has 16 residues. The germline V gene has CDR1 KGHDR and CDR2 SFDVKD. The CDR3 is CAISDNRVLYQETQYF. The CDR3 nucleotides read TGTGCCATCAGTGATAACAGGGTCTTGTACCAAGAGACCCAGTACTTC.

Many counts were recorded for this clonotype. The gene calls are TRBV12-3 or TRBV12-4 and TRBJ2-5, with D unresolved. The CDR3 has 14 amino acids. The V end lost 3 bases, the J end lost 5 bases, and 13 bases lay between the germline ends. CDR3 sequence reads: CASSFPGSVETQYF. The DNA of the CDR3 is TGTGCCAGCAGTTTTCCGGGTTCGGTTGAGACCCAGTACTTC.

V is TRBV10-3 and J is TRBJ1-1; D ambiguous. The CDR3 is 12 residues long. Trimming took 6 bases from V and 6 from J, leaving 11 bases between them. Per germline, CDR1 ENHRY and CDR2 SYGVKD. DNA of the CDR3: TGTGCCATCAGAAGAGTTAACGCTGAAGCTTTCTTT. Translated, it gives CAIRRVNAEAFF.

This clonotype is labeled as medium-sized. The chain is built from TRBV11-2 and TRBJ2-3; the match to TRBD2 covers 12 bases. In germline, CDR1 is SGHAT, CDR2 FQNNGV. The V segment lost 4 bases and the J segment 6 bases; nucleotides outside the gene matches: 8. There are 16 residues in the CDR3. CDR3 amino acids: CASSSRLAGDGDTQYF. DNA of the CDR3: TGTGCCAGCAGCTCCCGACTAGCGGGAGACGGGGATACGCAGTATTTT.

Notes on this clonotype: In this CDR3 the conserved last residue, phenylalanine or tryptophan, is missing, so a read error is likely. The chain has TRBV6-1 and TRBJ2-7; D ambiguous. CDR3 length: 14 amino acids. In germline, CDR1 is MNHNS, CDR2 SASEGT. Trimming took off 3 bases at V and 2 bases at J, with 11 bases between the two ends. The CDR3 is CASSEIVTAYEQYL. The DNA of the CDR3 is TGTGCCAGCAGTGAGATCGTCACAGCCTACGAGCAGTACTTA.

With regard to this clonotype: Mismatch with germline at one junction end may stem from a read error. This chain connects TRBV7-3 to TRBJ1-5, with D hard to call. The CDR3 is 15 residues long. Germline V gene lookup returns CDR1 SGHTA and CDR2 FQGTGA. The DNA for the CDR3 is TGTGCCAGCGGCTTAACGGGTCAGCCGGGTCATCCCCAGCATTTT. As protein: CASGLTGQPGHPQHF.

This clonotype was seen repeatedly, ten times or more. This chain links TRBV29-1 with TRBJ2-3; 8 bases map to TRBD2. The V and J ends lost 1 base and 3 bases, in that order; junction bases with no gene match: 9. The CDR3 length is 16 residues. From germline, CDR1 is SQVTM and CDR2 ANQGSEA. CDR3 DNA sequence: TGCAGCGTTGAAGGAACCGGGAGGGTTAATACAGATACGCAGTATTTT. This gives the protein CSVEGTGRVNTDTQYF.

Note on this clonotype: Possible read error: a much larger clone is one base away. The rearrangement joins TRBV28 to TRBJ2-7, with TRBD2 matching 9 bases. CDR1 MDHEN and CDR2 SYDVKM come from the germline V gene. The ends lost 4 bases at V and 4 bases at J; junction bases unmatched: 8. The CDR3 extends over 15 amino acids. DNA for the CDR3: TGTGCCAGCAGTTCGAGGACTAGCGAGATGTACGAGCAGTACTTC. The encoded protein is CASSSRTSEMYEQYF.

On this clonotype: The conserved phenylalanine or tryptophan is not found at the CDR3 terminus, so this likely reflects a read error. The chain carries TRBV11-2 and TRBJ2-1; no firm D call. CDR1 is SGHAT and CDR2 is FQNNGV in the germline V gene. The CDR3 is 13 residues long. Here the CDR3 DNA reads TGTGCCAGCAGTTTAGGTCCGTTTGGAGAGCAGTTCTCC. This gives the protein CASSLGPFGEQFS.

Many counts were recorded for this clonotype. The chain combines TRBV6-4 with TRBJ2-3, with D tentatively TRBD1 or TRBD2 (5 bases each). CDR3 size: 15 residues. V dropped 6 bases and J dropped 2 bases, with 15 bases sitting between them. Germline loops: CDR1 MRHNA, CDR2 SNTAGT. CDR3 DNA: TGTGCCAGCAGCCAGGGACGGGATTACACAGATACGCAGTATTTT. It codes for CASSQGRDYTDTQYF.

Here the CDR3 DNA reads TGTGCCAGCAGCTTAGGTCGGAGGGAGTGGGGCGTCAATGAGCAGTTCTTC. This encodes CASSLGRREWGVNEQFF. The chain employs TRBV11-3 and TRBJ2-1; weak D call: TRBD2 (6 bases). Germline lookup yields CDR1 SGHNT and CDR2 YENEEA. Deletions cut 1 base from V and 6 bases from J, with 19 bases between. The CDR3 has 17 residues.

This clonotype occurred many times. The chain employs TRBV12-3 or TRBV12-4 and TRBJ2-1, with 14 bases matching TRBD2. V shed 6 bases and J 1 base; nucleotides not matched to a gene: 5. The CDR3 extends over 17 amino acids. CDR3 protein: CASRGGTSGSSYNEQFF. The DNA of the CDR3 is TGTGCCAGCAGGGGAGGGACTAGCGGGAGTTCCTACAATGAGCAGTTCTTC.

Notes on this clonotype: A much larger clone sits a single nucleotide away, making a read error possible. The CDR3 protein is CASSTTGTGRYEKYF. The CDR3 bases are TGTGCCAGTAGTACCACCGGGACAGGGCGCTACGAGAAGTACTTC. V is TRBV19 and J is TRBJ2-7, with 9 bases identical to TRBD1. CDR3 size: 15 residues. Per germline, CDR1 LNHDA and CDR2 SQIVND (reference sequence).